A selection of T cell receptor beta chains follows, all from one sample in a study of T cells in Graves' hyperthyroidism and ophthalmopathy. TCRdb called the multiplex PCR reads again in MiXCR, with one record for every CDR3 protein. Of about 640,000 distinct CDR3 sequences listed, 45% are singletons. Sample: peripheral blood or thyroid tissue (not recorded which). The receptors were sampled from an adult man with Graves' disease, either hyperthyroidism or ophthalmopathy (not recorded which). The CDR3 runs from the conserved cysteine through the conserved F or W. D genes are given only for firm matches. Size values are once, few and many counts, or a class for expanded clones, and some rows have none.

v_gene	d_gene	j_gene	abundance	CDR3nt	CDR3aa
TRBV20-1	TRBD1	TRBJ2-7	-	TGCAGTGCTAGTGGGGCGGGGACAGGGAGCTCCTACGAGCAGTACTTC	CSASGAGTGSSYEQYF
TRBV11-3	-	TRBJ2-7	-	TGTGCCAGCAGCTTAGGACAGGCCCGGGCCTTCTGCGAGCAGTACTTC	CASSLGQARAFCEQYF
TRBV5-1	-	TRBJ2-6	few	TGCGCCAGCAGCTTATGGTCTGGGGCCAACGTCCTGACTTTC	CASSLWSGANVLTF
TRBV19	-	TRBJ1-6	-	TGTGCCAGTAGTAAGACGGGGACACTACTCCACTTT	CASSKTGTLLHF
TRBV24-1	-	TRBJ2-5	-	TGTACCAGCAGTATGGGGGAGACCCAGTACTTC	CTSSMGETQYF
TRBV27	TRBD1	TRBJ2-5	few	TGTGCCAGCAGGCCGCCGGGACAGGGCCAAGAGACCCAGTACTTC	CASRPPGQGQETQYF
TRBV7-2	-	TRBJ1-4	-	TGTGCCAGCAGCCCGGCCCCAACTAATGAAAAACTGTTTTTT	CASSPAPTNEKLFF
TRBV6-1	-	TRBJ2-3	-	TGTGCCAGCAGTTCGACAGGAGATACGCAGTATTTT	CASSSTGDTQYF
TRBV9	-	TRBJ1-2	-	TGTGCCAGCAGCGTCGGGGCCCGGCAGGAGACAAACTATGGCTACACCTTC	CASSVGARQETNYGYTF
TRBV24-1	-	TRBJ1-1	many	TGTGCCACCAGTGATTTTGGGGACACTGAAGCTTTCTTT	CATSDFGDTEAFF
TRBV4-1	-	TRBJ2-7	-	TGCGCCAGCAGCCAAGATGCCGCAAACTACGAGCAGTACTTC	CASSQDAANYEQYF
TRBV12-3/TRBV12-4	-	TRBJ1-2	-	TGTGCCAGCAGTTTTTTCGCAGGGCTTAACTATGGCTACACCTTC	CASSFFAGLNYGYTF
TRBV20-1	TRBD1	TRBJ2-6	-	TGCAGTGCAGACAGGGGAGCTGGGGCCAACGTCCTGACTTTC	CSADRGAGANVLTF
TRBV20-1	TRBD2	TRBJ2-7	-	TGCAGTGCTAGAGATGTGACTAGCGGGGGAGACTACGAGCAGTACTTC	CSARDVTSGGDYEQYF
TRBV29-1	-	TRBJ1-1	-	TGCAGCGTTGTGTACCGGGGAGGGACTTTT	CSVVYRGGTF
TRBV20-1	TRBD1	TRBJ2-5	-	TGCAGTGCTCCGGACAGGATTGTACAAGAGACCCAGTACTTC	CSAPDRIVQETQYF
TRBV5-5	TRBD1	TRBJ2-7	-	TGTGCCAGCAGTTACACCGGGACAGGGGATTACGAGCAGTACTTC	CASSYTGTGDYEQYF
TRBV12-3/TRBV12-4	-	TRBJ1-4	-	TGTGCCAGCAGTGGACGGGGCTCGGAAAAACTGTTTTTT	CASSGRGSEKLFF
TRBV7-2	TRBD2	TRBJ2-5	few	TGTGCCAGCAGCTTAGGAATTAGCGGGCACCAAGAGACCCAGTACTTC	CASSLGISGHQETQYF
TRBV2	-	TRBJ1-5	-	TGTGCCAGCAGTGAAGGAGGGGTCAACAATCAGCCCCAGCATTTT	CASSEGGVNNQPQHF
TRBV11-2	-	TRBJ1-5	-	TGTGCCAGCAGCTTAGGGGGACTAGCAGCCCAGCATTTT	CASSLGGLAAQHF
TRBV7-9	TRBD1	TRBJ1-1	few	TGTGCCAGCAGCCCGACAGGGATAGCTTTCTTT	CASSPTGIAFF
TRBV25-1	-	TRBJ1-3	-	TGTGCCAGCAGTGGCGACAGTAGCTCTGGAAACACCATATATTTT	CASSGDSSSGNTIYF
TRBV24-1	-	TRBJ2-1	-	TGTGCCACCAGTAGGGACCATGAGCAGTTCTTC	CATSRDHEQFF
TRBV11-2	TRBD1	TRBJ1-2	few	TGTGCCAGCAGCTTCCAGGGGGAGTATGGCTACACCTTC	CASSFQGEYGYTF
TRBV10-3	TRBD2	TRBJ2-7	-	TGTGCCATCAGGGGCCGGGTGAACCTCGGGACTAGCGGGCCAGGCTACGAGCAGTACTTC	CAIRGRVNLGTSGPGYEQYF
TRBV9	-	TRBJ1-2	-	TGTGCTAGTGGCACCCCTGGGGGCTACACCTTC	CASGTPGGYTF
TRBV6-1	-	TRBJ1-5	-	TGTGCCAGCAGCGAAACAGGGTTTCGGCAGCCCCAGCATTTT	CASSETGFRQPQHF
TRBV7-7	-	TRBJ1-4	-	TGTGCTAGCAGCTTAGGACAGCCAACTAATGAAAAACTGTTTTTT	CASSLGQPTNEKLFF
TRBV6-5	-	TRBJ1-1	few	TGTGCCAGCAGCTTAGGTCGGCCCCGGGAAGCTGAAGCTTTCTTT	CASSLGRPREAEAFF
TRBV12-3/TRBV12-4	TRBD2	TRBJ2-5	-	TGTGCCAGCAGTTCACAGCGGGGGGGTTTGGGGGAGACCCAGTACTTC	CASSSQRGGLGETQYF
TRBV10-3	-	TRBJ2-7	many	TGTGCCATCAGTGAAGGGCGGGACTCCTACGAGCAGTACTTC	CAISEGRDSYEQYF
TRBV29-1	TRBD1	TRBJ1-4	-	TGCAGCGTTACTAAGACAGGGGGCGAGGGGGAAAAACTGTTTTTT	CSVTKTGGEGEKLFF
TRBV5-1	-	TRBJ1-1	few	TGCGCCAGCAGCTTGGCCACAGGCCCTCTCATGAACACTGAAGCTTTCTTT	CASSLATGPLMNTEAFF
TRBV29-1	-	TRBJ2-3	-	TGCAGCGTTGCTCACGGGAGCACAGATACGCAGTATTTT	CSVAHGSTDTQYF
TRBV7-2	-	TRBJ2-5	-	TGTGCCAGCAGCTTAAACGCAATAAGGACCCAGTACTTC	CASSLNAIRTQYF
TRBV2	TRBD1	TRBJ1-5	many	TGTGCCAGCAGTGGGACAGGGGAACTGAGCAATCAGCCCCAGCATTTT	CASSGTGELSNQPQHF
TRBV5-1	TRBD1	TRBJ1-4	-	TGCGCCAGCAGCCAGTCGACAGGGGATAATGAAAAACTGTTTTTT	CASSQSTGDNEKLFF
TRBV20-1	-	TRBJ1-1	-	TGCAGTGCTGTGGGATACGCCACGAACATGAACACTGAAGCTTTCTTT	CSAVGYATNMNTEAFF
TRBV6-6	-	TRBJ1-1	-	TGTGCCAGCAATAAGGGCCATAACACTGAAGCTTTCTTT	CASNKGHNTEAFF
TRBV15	-	TRBJ1-2	-	TGTGCCACCAGCAGGTTTCTAGGTACTGGCTACACCTTC	CATSRFLGTGYTF
TRBV29-1	-	TRBJ1-1	-	TGCAGCGTTATTGCCGGGATGGCTTTCTTT	CSVIAGMAFF
TRBV9	-	TRBJ1-6	-	TGTGCCAGCAGCGTTCAATTACAGGGCGAAAAATCACCCCTCCACTTT	CASSVQLQGEKSPLHF
TRBV24-1	-	TRBJ2-2	-	TGTGCCACCAGTGTGAGTCAGGGTCTCGGGGAGCTGTTTTTT	CATSVSQGLGELFF
TRBV5-1	TRBD1	TRBJ1-5	-	TGCGCCAGCAGCCCGGACGCAGGGGGAAGCAATCAGCCCCAGCATTTT	CASSPDAGGSNQPQHF
TRBV25-1	TRBD1	TRBJ1-1	-	TGTGCCAGCAGTGCTAGGGGACAGAGGGAAGACAGGGCACCACCGAACACTGAAGCTTTCTTT	CASSARGQREDRAPPNTEAFF
TRBV6-1	TRBD1	TRBJ1-2	few	TGTGCCAGCAGTGAAGGTGTTGGGACAGCCTATGGCTACACCTTC	CASSEGVGTAYGYTF